The rows below give T cell receptor beta chains drawn from one sample of a study of blood T cells in healthy people across ages. Each CDR3 protein gets one entry after TCRdb re-called the 5' RACE reads with MiXCR. This table holds hundreds of thousands of distinct CDR3 sequences, more than 25% found once. Sequenced material: blood. The receptors shown here come from a woman of 80 years or more in good health. The CDR3 runs from the conserved cysteine through the conserved F or W. The order of the fields is V gene, J gene, D gene, clone size, CDR3 DNA, CDR3 protein. The D gene is left open where the match is weak. Expanded clones get a size class; other rows say once, few or many, or leave the size out.

V gene: TRBV2; J gene: TRBJ1-2; D gene: TRBD1; clone size: few; CDR3 DNA: TGTGCCAGCAACGAACAGGGGGCGTCTAACTATGGCTACACCTTC; CDR3 protein: CASNEQGASNYGYTF
V gene: TRBV6-6; J gene: TRBJ2-7; D gene: TRBD1; clone size: many; CDR3 DNA: TGTGCCAGCAGTACCGGGACAGGAAGCTCCTACGAGCAGTACTTC; CDR3 protein: CASSTGTGSSYEQYF
V gene: TRBV12-3/TRBV12-4; J gene: TRBJ2-2; D gene: TRBD2; clone size: few; CDR3 DNA: TGTGCCAGCAGTTGGCGGGGAGGGGACACCGGGGAGCTGTTTTTT; CDR3 protein: CASSWRGGDTGELFF
V gene: TRBV27; J gene: TRBJ1-2; D gene: TRBD1; clone size: many; CDR3 DNA: TGTGCCAGCAGTTTATCGGGGACAGGGGGAGCTAACTATGGCTACACCTTC; CDR3 protein: CASSLSGTGGANYGYTF
V gene: TRBV12-3/TRBV12-4; J gene: TRBJ2-3; D gene: -; clone size: once; CDR3 DNA: TGTGCCAGCAGCGTCGACGGGGCGGATCCAGATACGCAGTATTTT; CDR3 protein: CASSVDGADPDTQYF
V gene: TRBV20-1; J gene: TRBJ1-2; D gene: TRBD1; clone size: -; CDR3 DNA: TGCAGTGCTAGAACCAGGACAGGGGACAAACGGGGCTATGGCTACACCTTC; CDR3 protein: CSARTRTGDKRGYGYTF
V gene: TRBV2; J gene: TRBJ2-7; D gene: -; clone size: -; CDR3 DNA: TGTGCCAGCGGGGGAGTAAGCTACGAGCAGTACTTC; CDR3 protein: CASGGVSYEQYF
V gene: TRBV2; J gene: TRBJ1-1; D gene: TRBD1; clone size: -; CDR3 DNA: TGTGCCAGCAGACCGGACAGGGGACGGGGCACTGAAGCTTTCTTT; CDR3 protein: CASRPDRGRGTEAFF
V gene: TRBV10-3; J gene: TRBJ1-1; D gene: -; clone size: few; CDR3 DNA: TGTGCCATCAGTGTAGGGGGAGTAGAGAACACTGAAGCTTTCTTT; CDR3 protein: CAISVGGVENTEAFF
V gene: TRBV7-2; J gene: TRBJ2-2; D gene: TRBD1; clone size: -; CDR3 DNA: TGTGCCACCCGGGACAGGGAGGCCGGGGAGCTGTTTTTT; CDR3 protein: CATRDREAGELFF
V gene: TRBV5-6; J gene: TRBJ2-7; D gene: -; clone size: -; CDR3 DNA: TGTGCCAGCAGCTTTTTCAGAACCTACAATGAGCAGTACTTC; CDR3 protein: CASSFFRTYNEQYF
V gene: TRBV7-2; J gene: TRBJ2-2; D gene: -; clone size: few; CDR3 DNA: TGTGCCAGCAGCCCAAGGGGTATAGCGACGAACACCGGGGAGCTGTTTTTT; CDR3 protein: CASSPRGIATNTGELFF
V gene: TRBV3-1; J gene: TRBJ2-3; D gene: -; clone size: -; CDR3 DNA: TGTGCCAGCAGGGTATCCACAGATACGCAGTATTTT; CDR3 protein: CASRVSTDTQYF
V gene: TRBV6-2/TRBV6-3; J gene: TRBJ2-1; D gene: TRBD2; clone size: many; CDR3 DNA: TGTGCCAGCAGTTACTCTCCACTAGCGGGGGGGGACAATGAGCAGTTCTTC; CDR3 protein: CASSYSPLAGGDNEQFF
V gene: TRBV4-2; J gene: TRBJ1-2; D gene: -; clone size: once; CDR3 DNA: TGTGCCAGCAGCCAAGATCCAGGACAGCCCTCGGGTGGCTACACCTTC; CDR3 protein: CASSQDPGQPSGGYTF
V gene: TRBV28; J gene: TRBJ1-1; D gene: TRBD1; clone size: -; CDR3 DNA: TGTGCCAGCAGTTACGGACAGGCCGGGGCTTTCTTT; CDR3 protein: CASSYGQAGAFF
V gene: TRBV5-4; J gene: TRBJ2-5; D gene: -; clone size: many; CDR3 DNA: TGTGCCAGCCAACAGGGTTTTAAAGAGACCCAGTACTTC; CDR3 protein: CASQQGFKETQYF
V gene: TRBV7-2; J gene: TRBJ1-2; D gene: -; clone size: -; CDR3 DNA: TGTGCCAGCAGACAGGATTTATATGGCTACACCTTC; CDR3 protein: CASRQDLYGYTF
V gene: TRBV28; J gene: TRBJ1-4; D gene: -; clone size: few; CDR3 DNA: TGTGCCAGCAGTACACAACAGTTAACTAATGAAAAACTGTTTTTT; CDR3 protein: CASSTQQLTNEKLFF
V gene: TRBV6-2/TRBV6-3; J gene: TRBJ2-7; D gene: TRBD2; clone size: -; CDR3 DNA: TGTGCCAGCAGTTACCTGCGGGAGAAGAGTCACGAGCAGTACTTC; CDR3 protein: CASSYLREKSHEQYF
V gene: TRBV20-1; J gene: TRBJ1-6; D gene: -; clone size: -; CDR3 DNA: TGCAGTGCTAGAGATGGAACAGATAATTCACCCCTCCACTTT; CDR3 protein: CSARDGTDNSPLHF
V gene: TRBV20-1; J gene: TRBJ2-5; D gene: TRBD2; clone size: few; CDR3 DNA: TGCAGTGCTAGAGATTCGGCGGGGGGGCGTAAGACCCAGTACTTC; CDR3 protein: CSARDSAGGRKTQYF